A selection of T cell receptor beta chains follows, all from one sample in a study of beta chain features in type 1 diabetes. Generated by immunoSEQ multiplex PCR, the TCRdb table keeps only in-frame clones and is missing some. This sample has over 300,000 clones, with under 8.5% found just once. The specimen was central memory CD4+ T cells from blood. The receptors originated from a woman between 18 and 29 years old in good health. Each CDR3 is given with its conserved first and last residue. A D gene is named only where the DNA matches it firmly. The listing skips clone size in some rows; elsewhere it reads once, few, many or a size class.

>15|TRBV6-5|.|.|TRBJ1-1
CASSYSGTSNTEAFF
TGTGCCAGCAGTTACTCGGGCACTTCGAACACTGAAGCTTTCTTT
>14|TRBV4-2|few|.|TRBJ2-7
CASSQEANSYEQYF
TGTGCCAGCAGCCAAGAAGCTAACTCCTACGAGCAGTACTTC
>15|TRBV10-2|few|.|TRBJ2-2
CASSLVGGNTGELFF
TGCGCCAGCAGTCTAGTTGGTGGGAACACCGGGGAGCTGTTTTTT
>15|TRBV15|.|TRBD1|TRBJ1-4
CATSRRQGANEKLFF
TGTGCCACCAGCAGGAGACAGGGGGCTAATGAAAAACTGTTTTTT
>15|TRBV14|.|TRBD1|TRBJ1-1
CASSLGPQGAITAFF
TGTGCCAGCAGCCTCGGCCCCCAGGGGGCAATTACCGCTTTCTTT
>13|TRBV4-1|.|.|TRBJ2-7
CASSQDRKYEQYF
TGCGCCAGCAGCCAAGATCGGAAATACGAGCAGTACTTC
>12|TRBV2|few|.|TRBJ2-1
CASTISRGQQFF
TGTGCCAGCACTATCAGTCGGGGTCAGCAGTTCTTC
>14|TRBV7-3|few|.|TRBJ2-3
CASSLTGGTDTQYF
TGTGCCAGCAGCTTAACTGGGGGCACAGATACGCAGTATTTT
>16|TRBV6-6|few|.|TRBJ2-3
CASSYSAGKVTDTQYF
TGTGCCAGCAGTTACTCTGCGGGAAAGGTCACAGATACGCAGTATTTT
>14|TRBV7-3|many|TRBD2|TRBJ2-1
CASSFAGGPAEQFF
TGTGCCAGCAGCTTCGCGGGAGGGCCCGCTGAGCAGTTCTTC
>16|TRBV19|few|.|TRBJ1-5
CASSGIAGGSNQPQHF
TGTGCCAGTAGTGGTATAGCTGGGGGTAGCAATCAGCCCCAGCATTTT
>15|TRBV7-2|.|.|TRBJ2-1
CASSLTSISYNEQFF
TGTGCCAGCAGCTTAACCAGTATCTCCTACAATGAGCAGTTCTTC
>15|TRBV5-4|few|.|TRBJ1-1
CASSFSLEGNTEAFF
TGTGCCAGCAGTTTCTCGTTAGAGGGGAACACTGAAGCTTTCTTT
>11|TRBV28|.|.|TRBJ2-7
CASSRPYEQYF
TGTGCCAGCAGTAGGCCATACGAGCAGTACTTC
>16|TRBV7-2|few|TRBD2|TRBJ2-3
CASSPMGGRVTDTQYF
TGTGCCAGCAGCCCCATGGGCGGGAGGGTTACAGATACGCAGTATTTT
>15|TRBV4-2|.|.|TRBJ1-2
CASSQVVDANYGYTF
TGTGCCAGCAGCCAAGTAGTGGACGCTAACTATGGCTACACCTTC
>14|TRBV18|.|.|TRBJ1-5
CASSRGPVNQPQHF
TGTGCCAGCTCACGCGGGCCTGTCAATCAGCCCCAGCATTTT
>18|TRBV7-2|few|.|TRBJ2-7
CASSLTSQKGFLSYEQYF
TGTGCCAGCAGCTTAACCAGCCAGAAGGGGTTTTTGTCCTACGAGCAGTACTTC
>15|TRBV9|.|.|TRBJ2-5
CAGSVGNAGGETQYF
TGTGCCGGCAGCGTAGGGAATGCGGGTGGAGAGACCCAGTACTTC
>14|TRBV7-2|.|.|TRBJ2-3
CASGFRAHTDTQYF
TGTGCCAGCGGGTTCAGGGCTCACACAGATACGCAGTATTTT
>13|TRBV18|.|.|TRBJ2-5
CASSWGLQETQYF
TGTGCCAGCTCATGGGGCTTGCAAGAGACCCAGTACTTC
>14|TRBV29-1|few|.|TRBJ2-3
CSAAGTGRGDTQYF
TGCAGCGCGGCCGGGACTGGCCGGGGAGATACGCAGTATTTT
>16|TRBV14|few|.|TRBJ2-2
CASSQFWDLNTGELFF
TGTGCCAGCAGCCAATTTTGGGATTTGAACACCGGGGAGCTGTTTTTT
>13|TRBV6-6|few|.|TRBJ2-7
CASSLPGSPEQYF
TGTGCCAGCAGTCTCCCAGGGTCCCCCGAGCAGTACTTC
>14|TRBV2|few|.|TRBJ2-1
CASSESWRQGSQFF
TGTGCCAGCAGTGAATCCTGGCGGCAGGGATCCCAGTTCTTC
>15|TRBV11-2|few|.|TRBJ2-5
CASSLQAGGGETQYF
TGTGCCAGCAGCCTCCAGGCAGGGGGAGGCGAGACCCAGTACTTC
>14|TRBV28|.|.|TRBJ2-4
CASSLRAGLNIQYF
TGTGCCAGCAGTTTAAGGGCGGGACTTAACATTCAGTACTTC
>12|TRBV15|.|.|TRBJ1-5
CATSRADQPQHF
TGTGCCACCAGCAGAGCAGATCAGCCCCAGCATTTT
>13|TRBV6-6|few|TRBD2|TRBJ2-3
CAIERGNGDTQYF
TGTGCCATCGAGCGGGGCAACGGGGATACGCAGTATTTT
>12|TRBV7-2|few|.|TRBJ2-7
CASSLGTYEQYF
TGTGCCAGCAGCTTAGGGACGTACGAGCAGTACTTC
>14|TRBV18|.|TRBD1|TRBJ1-5
CASSRTGDNQPQHF
TGTGCCAGCTCCCGGACAGGGGACAATCAGCCCCAGCATTTT
>13|TRBV11-3|.|.|TRBJ2-1
CASSLGRRGEQFF
TGTGCCAGCAGCTTAGGCCGGAGGGGCGAGCAGTTCTTC
>17|TRBV10-1|few|TRBD2|TRBJ2-1
CASSESLGLAGSNEQFF
TGCGCCAGCAGTGAGTCCCTCGGGCTAGCGGGAAGCAATGAGCAGTTCTTC
>16|TRBV7-2|.|TRBD2|TRBJ2-1
CASSLGGLAGGNEQFF
TGTGCCAGCAGCTTGGGCGGACTAGCGGGAGGTAATGAGCAGTTCTTC
>14|TRBV7-2|.|.|TRBJ2-7
CASSLDQYSYEQYF
TGTGCCAGCAGCTTGGACCAATACTCCTACGAGCAGTACTTC
>17|TRBV11-2|few|.|TRBJ2-1
CASSHPKVGSSYNEQFF
TGTGCCAGCAGCCACCCTAAGGTGGGTAGCTCCTACAATGAGCAGTTCTTC
>16|TRBV6-5|.|.|TRBJ2-3
CANSYSLEDPTDTQYF
TGTGCCAACAGTTACTCCCTGGAGGATCCTACAGATACGCAGTATTTT
>15|TRBV11-3|few|TRBD2|TRBJ2-1
CASSSGGLAADEQFF
TGTGCCAGCAGCTCGGGGGGACTAGCGGCCGATGAGCAGTTCTTC
>14|TRBV4-2|few|.|TRBJ2-2
CASKPEGRTGELFF
TGTGCCAGCAAACCTGAAGGGAGAACCGGGGAGCTGTTTTTT
>16|TRBV7-9|few|.|TRBJ2-3
CASSSAVGATTDTQYF
TGTGCCAGCAGCTCGGCGGTGGGCGCAACCACAGATACGCAGTATTTT
>14|TRBV9|.|TRBD2|TRBJ2-5
CASSVAGGQETQYF
TGTGCCAGCAGCGTAGCGGGAGGTCAGGAGACCCAGTACTTC
>16|TRBV9|few|.|TRBJ2-7
CASSAYRDAVRYEQYF
TGTGCCAGCAGCGCCTACCGGGACGCCGTAAGGTACGAGCAGTACTTC
>14|TRBV5-1|.|.|TRBJ2-1
CASKRQSSYNEQFF
TGCGCCAGCAAGAGGCAGAGCTCCTACAATGAGCAGTTCTTC
>15|TRBV5-1|many|.|TRBJ2-1
CASSLSGGLYNEQFF
TGCGCCAGCAGCTTGAGCGGCGGACTATACAATGAGCAGTTCTTC
>15|TRBV5-1|.|TRBD2|TRBJ2-1
CASRPGTSDYNEQFF
TGCGCCAGCAGGCCCGGGACTAGCGACTACAATGAGCAGTTCTTC
>16|TRBV7-2|few|TRBD2|TRBJ2-1
CASSSYSGSTYNEQFF
TGTGCCAGCAGCTCATATAGCGGGAGTACGTACAATGAGCAGTTCTTC
>13|TRBV2|.|TRBD1|TRBJ2-1
CASPRFGQDEQFF
TGTGCCAGCCCGAGGTTCGGACAGGATGAGCAGTTCTTC
>18|TRBV5-6|once|TRBD2|TRBJ2-1
CASSLGGRLAGSGNEQFF
TGTGCCAGCAGCTTAGGGGGAAGACTAGCGGGAAGTGGGAATGAGCAGTTCTTC
>14|TRBV28|.|TRBD1|TRBJ1-4
CASSLLQGGKGLFF
TGTGCCAGCAGTTTATTACAGGGGGGAAAAGGACTGTTTTTT